Below are 6 T cell receptor beta chains sequenced from a single sample in a study of blood T cells in healthy people across ages. Together with a sample-barcoded 5' primer, a J-beta primer mix was included in a second PCR lasting roughly 7 to 11 cycles. TCRdb called the 5' RACE reads again in MiXCR, with one record for every CDR3 protein. This sample carries about 1.6 million distinct CDR3 sequences, around 35% of them seen once, and the ten largest clones take around 11%. Sequencing was done on a sample of blood. Receptors were obtained from a woman aged 30 to 39 in good health.

The rearrangement uses TRBV5-1 and TRBJ1-1; D might be TRBD1 (5 bases). The CDR3 covers 14 residues. V was cut by 4 bases and J by 4 bases, with 14 bases left in between. The germline gives CDR1 SGHRS, CDR2 YFSETQ. Here the CDR3 DNA reads TGCGCCAGCAGCGACCTGGGGCTGAGCACTGAAGCTTTCTTT. It specifies CASSDLGLSTEAFF.

Comment on this clonotype: A read error may explain this, as a much larger clone is one base away. The chain carries TRBV20-1 and TRBJ1-6; D possibly corresponds to TRBD1 (5 bases). The V and J ends lost 8 bases and 6 bases respectively, with 11 bases between them. This CDR3 has 12 amino acids. Germline V gene sequence: CDR1 DFQATT, CDR2 SNEGSKA (reference sequence). CDR3 DNA: TGCAGTTCGATGGGGCCTAATTCACCCCTCCACTTT. Its protein is CSSMGPNSPLHF.

The chain joins TRBV5-1 to TRBJ2-4; TRBD2 is a possible D gene (6 bases). V was cut by 4 bases and J by 0 bases, with 8 bases left in between. The CDR3 spans 14 residues. Germline CDR1 is SGHRS and CDR2 is YFSETQ. The CDR3 DNA sequence: TGCGCCAGCAGCGAGGGACTAGCCAAAAACATTCAGTACTTC. Translating gives CASSEGLAKNIQYF. Full variable domain (outside the CDR3, taken from reference TRBV5-1 and TRBJ2-4): KAGVTQTPRYLIKTRGQQVTLSCSPISGHRSVSWYQQTPGQGLQFLFEYFSETQRNKGNFPGRFSGRQFSNSRSEMNVSTLELGDSALYLCASSEGLAKNIQYFGAGTRLSVL.

This rearrangement joins TRBV12-3 or TRBV12-4 to TRBJ1-5; no clear D. CDR3 length: 12 amino acids. V lost 8 bases and J lost 7, with 12 bases in between. The CDR3 region has the DNA TGTGCCAGCCTTAGAGGGAAACAGCCCCAGCATTTT. Translated, it gives CASLRGKQPQHF.

This clonotype has just a few counts. The CDR3 is CASSQTASGGIYNEQFF. CDR3 coding DNA: TGCGCCAGCAGCCAAACGGCTAGCGGGGGGATCTACAATGAGCAGTTCTTC. This chain joins TRBV4-1 and TRBJ2-1, with 11 bases fitting TRBD2. The CDR3 sequence is 17 residues long. Looked up from germline, CDR1 is MGHRA and CDR2 is YSYEKL. The V gene end was trimmed by 2 bases and the J gene end by 3 bases; junction bases not matched to a gene: 6.

This clonotype was detected once. The chain combines TRBV28 with TRBJ1-2; a weak D match, TRBD1 (5 bases). The V gene's germline CDR1 is MDHEN and CDR2 SYDVKM. V was cut by 7 bases and J by 2 bases, with 17 bases left in between. There are 15 residues in the CDR3. The CDR3 loop reads CASTLPWGANYGYTF. The CDR3 DNA is TGTGCCAGCACCCTTCCCTGGGGCGCAAACTATGGCTACACCTTC.